This entry describes one T cell receptor beta chain. Its target is unknown. Using immunoSEQ multiplex PCR, the repertoire was profiled, and TCRdb retains in-frame clones only, with some absent. Among 70,000 or so clones listed, 71% were seen once. This CDR3 contains 16 residues. The V gene's germline CDR1 is SGHKS and CDR2 YYEKEE (reference sequence). V trimming: 1 base; J trimming: 4 bases; junction bases outside the gene matches: 6. This sample was taken from a study of PD-1 blockade in classical Hodgkin lymphoma. Broader study findings: Repertoires differed for reasons still undefined, possibly disease activity or prior therapy. Prior to therapy, complete responders displayed diversity much like that of newly diagnosed patients.

After autologous stem cell transplantation all patients relapsed, and prior brentuximab vedotin exposure differed between cohorts. Complete response, partial response or progressive disease was each patient's best response. The chain has TRBV5-5 and TRBJ1-4, with TRBD1 matching over 8 bases. This TCR was sampled from a human donor with classical Hodgkin lymphoma. This specimen consisted of peripheral blood mononuclear cells (PBMCs), obtained before the second cycle of nivolumab. The CDR3 loop is CASSLIGTGFNEKLFF. For the CDR3, the DNA is TGTGCCAGCAGCTTGATCGGGACAGGATTTAATGAAAAACTGTTTTTT.